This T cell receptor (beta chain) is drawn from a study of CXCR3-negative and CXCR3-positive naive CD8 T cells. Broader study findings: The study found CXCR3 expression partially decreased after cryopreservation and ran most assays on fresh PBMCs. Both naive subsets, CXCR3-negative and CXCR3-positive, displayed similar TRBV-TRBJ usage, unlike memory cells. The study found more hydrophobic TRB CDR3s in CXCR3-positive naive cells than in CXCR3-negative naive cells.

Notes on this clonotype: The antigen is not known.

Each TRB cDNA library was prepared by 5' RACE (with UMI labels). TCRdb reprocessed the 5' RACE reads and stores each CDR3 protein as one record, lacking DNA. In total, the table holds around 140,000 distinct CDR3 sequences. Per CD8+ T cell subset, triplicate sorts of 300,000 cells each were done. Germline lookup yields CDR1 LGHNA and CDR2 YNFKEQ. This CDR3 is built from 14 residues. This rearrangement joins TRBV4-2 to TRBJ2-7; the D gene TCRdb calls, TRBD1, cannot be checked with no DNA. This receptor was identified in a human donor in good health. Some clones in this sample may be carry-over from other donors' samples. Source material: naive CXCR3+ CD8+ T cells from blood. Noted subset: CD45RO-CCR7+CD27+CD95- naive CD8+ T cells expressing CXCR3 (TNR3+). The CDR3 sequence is CASSQSRGTGEQYF.